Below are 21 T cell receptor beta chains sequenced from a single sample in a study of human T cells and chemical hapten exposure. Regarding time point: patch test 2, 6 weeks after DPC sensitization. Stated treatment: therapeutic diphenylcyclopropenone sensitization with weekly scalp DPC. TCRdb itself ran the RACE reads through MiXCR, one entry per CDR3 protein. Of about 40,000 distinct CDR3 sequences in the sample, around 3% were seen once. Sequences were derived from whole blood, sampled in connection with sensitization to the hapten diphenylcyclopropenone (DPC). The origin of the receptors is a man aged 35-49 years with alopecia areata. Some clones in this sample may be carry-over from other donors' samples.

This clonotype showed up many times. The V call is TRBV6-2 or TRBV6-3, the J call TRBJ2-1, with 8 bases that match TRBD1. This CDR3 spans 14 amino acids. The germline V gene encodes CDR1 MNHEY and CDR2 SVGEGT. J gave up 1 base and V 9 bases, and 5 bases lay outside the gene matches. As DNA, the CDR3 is TGTGCCAGTGCAAACAGGGGGTCCTACAATGAGCAGTTCTTC. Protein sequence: CASANRGSYNEQFF.

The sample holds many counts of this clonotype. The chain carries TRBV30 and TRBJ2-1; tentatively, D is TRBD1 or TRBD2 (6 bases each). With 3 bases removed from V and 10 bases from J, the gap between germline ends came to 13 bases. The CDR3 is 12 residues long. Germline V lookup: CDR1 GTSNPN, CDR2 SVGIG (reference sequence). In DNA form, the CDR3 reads TGTGCCTGGAGAGGGGGGACCCTGGAGCAGTTCTTC. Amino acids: CAWRGGTLEQFF.

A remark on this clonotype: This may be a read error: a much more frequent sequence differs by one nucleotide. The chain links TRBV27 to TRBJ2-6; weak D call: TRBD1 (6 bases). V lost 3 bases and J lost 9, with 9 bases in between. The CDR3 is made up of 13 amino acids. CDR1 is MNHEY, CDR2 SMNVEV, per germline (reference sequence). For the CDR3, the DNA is TGTGCCAGCAGTTTTACAGGGAGCAACGTCCTGACTTTC. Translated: CASSFTGSNVLTF.

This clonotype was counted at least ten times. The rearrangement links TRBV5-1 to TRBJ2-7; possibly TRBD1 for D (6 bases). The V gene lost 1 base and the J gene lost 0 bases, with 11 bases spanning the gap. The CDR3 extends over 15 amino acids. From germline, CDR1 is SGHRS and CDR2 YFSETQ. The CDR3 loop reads CASSLRQESSYEQYF. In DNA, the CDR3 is TGCGCCAGCAGCTTGCGACAGGAGAGCTCCTACGAGCAGTACTTC. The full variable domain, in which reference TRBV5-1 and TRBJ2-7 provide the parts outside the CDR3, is KAGVTQTPRYLIKTRGQQVTLSCSPISGHRSVSWYQQTPGQGLQFLFEYFSETQRNKGNFPGRFSGRQFSNSRSEMNVSTLELGDSALYLCASSLRQESSYEQYFGPGTRLTVT.

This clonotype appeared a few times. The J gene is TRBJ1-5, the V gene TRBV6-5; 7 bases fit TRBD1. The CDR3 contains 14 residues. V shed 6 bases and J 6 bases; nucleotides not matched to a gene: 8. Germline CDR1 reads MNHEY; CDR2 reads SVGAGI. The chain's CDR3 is CASSLGGGGQPQHF. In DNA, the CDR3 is TGTGCCAGCAGCCTTGGAGGGGGCGGTCAGCCCCAGCATTTT.

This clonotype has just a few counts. The CDR3 region is CASISLLKGGEQYF. DNA of the CDR3: TGTGCCAGCATCTCCCTTTTAAAGGGAGGCGAGCAGTACTTC. The chain has TRBV28 and TRBJ2-7; D may be TRBD2 (6 bases). Germline V gives CDR1 MDHEN, CDR2 SYDVKM. The V end was cut by 7 bases, the J end by 6 bases, with 19 bases between. There are 14 residues in the CDR3.

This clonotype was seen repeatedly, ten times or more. Written as DNA, the CDR3 is TGTGCCAGCAGGCGAACTAGCGGGAGTGAATACGAGCAGTACTTC. As protein: CASRRTSGSEYEQYF. This chain uses TRBV6-5 with TRBJ2-7, with 11 bases matching TRBD2. This CDR3 has 15 residues. Germline loops: CDR1 MNHEY, CDR2 SVGAGI. V shed 6 bases and J 4 bases; nucleotides not matched to a gene: 8.

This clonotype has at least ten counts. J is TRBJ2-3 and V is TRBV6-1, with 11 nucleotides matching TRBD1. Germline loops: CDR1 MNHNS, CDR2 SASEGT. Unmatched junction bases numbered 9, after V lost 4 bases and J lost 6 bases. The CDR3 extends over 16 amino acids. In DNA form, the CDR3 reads TGTGCCAGCAGTGTTGGTGGGACAGGGGGTAGGGATACGCAGTATTTT. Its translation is CASSVGGTGGRDTQYF.

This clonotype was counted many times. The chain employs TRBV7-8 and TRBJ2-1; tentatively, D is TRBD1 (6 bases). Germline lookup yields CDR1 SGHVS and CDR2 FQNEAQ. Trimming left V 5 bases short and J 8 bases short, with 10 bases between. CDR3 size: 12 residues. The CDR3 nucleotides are TGTGCCAGCAGCCCAAGGGGGTATGAGCAGTTCTTC. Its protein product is CASSPRGYEQFF.

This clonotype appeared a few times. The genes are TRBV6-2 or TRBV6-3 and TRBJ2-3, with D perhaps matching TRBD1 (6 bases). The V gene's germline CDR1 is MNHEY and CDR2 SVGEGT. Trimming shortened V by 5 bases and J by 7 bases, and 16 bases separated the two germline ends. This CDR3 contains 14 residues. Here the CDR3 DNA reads TGTGCCAGCAGTGAGGACAGTCTCGGCCATACGCAGTATTTT. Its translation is CASSEDSLGHTQYF.

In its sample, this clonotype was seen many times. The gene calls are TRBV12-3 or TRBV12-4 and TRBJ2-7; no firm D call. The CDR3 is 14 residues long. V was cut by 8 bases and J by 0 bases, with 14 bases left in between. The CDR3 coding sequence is TGTGCCAGCTCTGGGCCTATCGTCTCCTACGAGCAGTACTTC. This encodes CASSGPIVSYEQYF.

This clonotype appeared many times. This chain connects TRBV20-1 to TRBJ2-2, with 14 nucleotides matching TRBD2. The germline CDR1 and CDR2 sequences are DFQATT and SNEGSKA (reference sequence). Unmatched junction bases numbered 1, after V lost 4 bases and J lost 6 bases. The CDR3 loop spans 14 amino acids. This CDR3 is CSATGLAGAGELFF. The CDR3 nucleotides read TGCAGTGCTACGGGACTAGCGGGAGCCGGGGAGCTGTTTTTT.

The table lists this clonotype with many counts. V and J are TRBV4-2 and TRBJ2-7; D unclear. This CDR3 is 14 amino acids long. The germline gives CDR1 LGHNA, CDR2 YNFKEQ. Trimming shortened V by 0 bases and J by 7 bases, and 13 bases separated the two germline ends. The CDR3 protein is CASSQESLGWEQYF. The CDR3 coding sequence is TGTGCCAGCAGCCAAGAGTCGTTGGGGTGGGAGCAGTACTTC.

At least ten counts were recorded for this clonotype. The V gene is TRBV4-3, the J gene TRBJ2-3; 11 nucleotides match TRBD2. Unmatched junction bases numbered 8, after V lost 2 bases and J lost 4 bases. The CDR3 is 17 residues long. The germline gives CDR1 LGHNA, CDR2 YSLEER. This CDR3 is CASSQRIAGGPSDTQYF. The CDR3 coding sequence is TGCGCCAGCAGCCAAAGGATAGCGGGAGGGCCCTCAGATACGCAGTATTTT.

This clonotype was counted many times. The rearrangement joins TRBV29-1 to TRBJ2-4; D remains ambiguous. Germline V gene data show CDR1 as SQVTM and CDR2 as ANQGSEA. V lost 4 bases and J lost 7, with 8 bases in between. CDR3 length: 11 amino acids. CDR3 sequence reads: CSVVDGNIQYF. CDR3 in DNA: TGCAGCGTTGTCGACGGCAACATTCAGTACTTC. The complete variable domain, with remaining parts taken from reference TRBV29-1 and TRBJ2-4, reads SAVISQKPSRDICQRGTSLTIQCQVDSQVTMMFWYRQQPGQSLTLIATANQGSEATYESGFVIDKFPISRPNLTFSTLTVSNMSPEDSSIYLCSVVDGNIQYFGAGTRLSVL.

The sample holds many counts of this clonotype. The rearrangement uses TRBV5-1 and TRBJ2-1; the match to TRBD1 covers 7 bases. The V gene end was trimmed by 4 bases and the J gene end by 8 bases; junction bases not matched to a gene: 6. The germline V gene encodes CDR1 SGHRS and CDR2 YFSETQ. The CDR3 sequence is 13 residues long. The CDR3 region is CASSIDRVDEQFF. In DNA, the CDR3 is TGCGCCAGCAGCATTGACAGGGTCGATGAGCAGTTCTTC.

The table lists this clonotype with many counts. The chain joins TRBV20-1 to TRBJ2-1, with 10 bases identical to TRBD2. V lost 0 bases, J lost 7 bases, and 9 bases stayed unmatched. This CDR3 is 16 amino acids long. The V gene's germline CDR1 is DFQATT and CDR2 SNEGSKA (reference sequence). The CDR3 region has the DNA TGCAGTGCTAGAGATTGGGCTAGCGGGAGTTCGAATGAGCAGTTCTTC. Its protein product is CSARDWASGSSNEQFF.

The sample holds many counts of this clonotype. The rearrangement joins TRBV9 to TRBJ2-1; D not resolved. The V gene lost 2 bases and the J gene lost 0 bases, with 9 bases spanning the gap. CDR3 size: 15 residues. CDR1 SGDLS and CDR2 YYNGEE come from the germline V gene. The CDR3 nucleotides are TGTGCCAGCAGCGTGAGTGGCGACTCCTACAATGAGCAGTTCTTC. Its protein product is CASSVSGDSYNEQFF. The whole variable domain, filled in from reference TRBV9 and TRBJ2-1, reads DSGVTQTPKHLITATGQRVTLRCSPRSGDLSVYWYQQSLDQGLQFLIQYYNGEERAKGNILERFSAQQFPDLHSELNLSSLELGDSALYFCASSVSGDSYNEQFFGPGTRLTVL.

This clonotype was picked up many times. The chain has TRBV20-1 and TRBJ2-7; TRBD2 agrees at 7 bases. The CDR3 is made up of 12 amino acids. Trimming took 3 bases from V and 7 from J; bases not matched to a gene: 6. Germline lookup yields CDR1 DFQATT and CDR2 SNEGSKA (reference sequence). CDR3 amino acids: CSARGGPGEQYF. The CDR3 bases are TGCAGTGCTAGGGGAGGGCCGGGAGAGCAGTACTTC.

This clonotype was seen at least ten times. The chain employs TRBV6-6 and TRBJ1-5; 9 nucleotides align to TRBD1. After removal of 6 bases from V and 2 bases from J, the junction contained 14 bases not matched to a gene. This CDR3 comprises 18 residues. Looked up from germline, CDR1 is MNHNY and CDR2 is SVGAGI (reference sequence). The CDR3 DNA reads TGTGCCAGCAGCACGGACAGGGGTAGGGATATTGGCAATCAGCCCCAGCATTTT. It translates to CASSTDRGRDIGNQPQHF.

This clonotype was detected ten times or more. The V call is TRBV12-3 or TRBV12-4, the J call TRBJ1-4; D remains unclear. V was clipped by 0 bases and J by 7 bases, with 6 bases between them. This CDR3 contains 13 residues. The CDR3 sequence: CASSLAPVEKLFF. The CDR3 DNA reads TGTGCCAGCAGTTTAGCGCCGGTTGAAAAACTGTTTTTT.